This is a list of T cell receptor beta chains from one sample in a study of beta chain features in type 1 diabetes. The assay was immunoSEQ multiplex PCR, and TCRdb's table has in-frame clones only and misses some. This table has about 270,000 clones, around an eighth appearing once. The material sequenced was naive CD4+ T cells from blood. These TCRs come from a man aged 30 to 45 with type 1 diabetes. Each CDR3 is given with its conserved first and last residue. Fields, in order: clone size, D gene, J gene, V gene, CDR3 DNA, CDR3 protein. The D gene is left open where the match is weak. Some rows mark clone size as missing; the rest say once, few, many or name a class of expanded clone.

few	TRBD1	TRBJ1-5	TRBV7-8	TGTGCCAGCAGCTTAGCGGGGGGGACAGGGAGAAATCAGCCCCAGCATTTT	CASSLAGGTGRNQPQHF
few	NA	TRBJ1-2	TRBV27	TGTGCCAGCAGTTTGGGGGGAGCCCACCTCCTCTATGGCTACACCTTC	CASSLGGAHLLYGYTF
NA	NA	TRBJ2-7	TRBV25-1	TGTGCCAGCAGTGGACAGATCTACGAGCAGTACTTC	CASSGQIYEQYF
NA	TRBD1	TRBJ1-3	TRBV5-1	TGCGCCAGCAGCCCTCGGGACAGCTCTGGAAACACCATATATTTT	CASSPRDSSGNTIYF
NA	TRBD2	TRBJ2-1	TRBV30	TGTGCCTGGAGCACTAGCGGGAGGTCCTCGGAGTTCTTC	CAWSTSGRSSEFF
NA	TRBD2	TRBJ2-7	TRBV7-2	TGTGCCAGCAGCTTAAACAGCGGGAGCGGAGAAAAGCAGTACTTC	CASSLNSGSGEKQYF
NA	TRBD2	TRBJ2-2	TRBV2	TGTGCCAGCAGCCGGCAAGCGGGAGCGAACACCGGGGAGCTGTTTTTT	CASSRQAGANTGELFF
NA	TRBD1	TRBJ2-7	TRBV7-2	TGTGCCAGCAGCTTAGCGTCACAGGGGACCGAGCAGTACTTC	CASSLASQGTEQYF
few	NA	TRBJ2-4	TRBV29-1	TGCAGCGTTGAGCGGGGAACCAAAAACATTCAGTACTTC	CSVERGTKNIQYF
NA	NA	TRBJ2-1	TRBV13	TGTGCCAGCAGCTTACGTCGGAGTAGCTCAAAGGAGTTCTTC	CASSLRRSSSKEFF
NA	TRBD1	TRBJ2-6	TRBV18	TGTGCCAGCTCACAACGGACAGGTTCCTTATCTGGGGCCAACGTCCTGACTTTC	CASSQRTGSLSGANVLTF
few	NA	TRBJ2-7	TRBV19	TGTGCCACTAGGACAGTCGGGCGGGATTCCTACGAGCAGTACTTC	CATRTVGRDSYEQYF
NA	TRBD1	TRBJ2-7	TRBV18	TGTGCCAGCTCACCCGGGGACAGCTCCTACGAGCAGTACTTC	CASSPGDSSYEQYF
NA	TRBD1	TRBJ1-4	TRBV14	TGTGCCAGCAGCTCGCCGGGACAGGGGAGGGGAAAACTGTTTTTT	CASSSPGQGRGKLFF
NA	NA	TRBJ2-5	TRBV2	TGTGCCAGCAAACAGCAAGAGACCCAGTACTTC	CASKQQETQYF
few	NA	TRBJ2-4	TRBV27	TGTGCCAGCAGTTTAACAGGCCAAAACATTCAGTACTTC	CASSLTGQNIQYF
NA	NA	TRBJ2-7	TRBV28	TGTGCCTGCTCAGAAACCTACGAGCAGTACTTC	CACSETYEQYF
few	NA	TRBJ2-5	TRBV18	TGTGCCAGCTCTCTCGAGTTGGGAGAAGAGACCCAGTACTTC	CASSLELGEETQYF
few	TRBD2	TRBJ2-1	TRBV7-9	TGTGCCAGCAGCCTCACCCTGGGACTACCTAACAATGAGCAGTTCTTC	CASSLTLGLPNNEQFF
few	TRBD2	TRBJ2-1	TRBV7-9	TGTGCCAGCAGTAGGACGGGAGGTTACAGCTCCTACAATGAGCAGTTCTTC	CASSRTGGYSSYNEQFF
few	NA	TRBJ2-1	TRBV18	TGTGCCAGCTCACCAGCGGGCTCCTACAATGAGCAGTTCTTC	CASSPAGSYNEQFF
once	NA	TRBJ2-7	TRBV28	TGTGCCAGCACCACGGTGGGTAGGCAGGGTCGCTACGAGCAGTACTTC	CASTTVGRQGRYEQYF
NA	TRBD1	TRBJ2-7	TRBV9	TGTGCCAGCAGCGTAGAAGACAGGGGGTACTACGAGCAGTACTTC	CASSVEDRGYYEQYF
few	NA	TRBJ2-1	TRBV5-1	TGCGCCAGCAGCTTGGGTCAGCGGGCGAGCTCCTACAATGAGCAGTTCTTC	CASSLGQRASSYNEQFF
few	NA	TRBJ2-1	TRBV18	TGTGCCAGCTCACCGGAGGTCCAGCAGTTCTTC	CASSPEVQQFF
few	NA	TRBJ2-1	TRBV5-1	TGCGCCAGCTCCAAAGTCGGAGTAAGCAATGAGCAGTTCTTC	CASSKVGVSNEQFF
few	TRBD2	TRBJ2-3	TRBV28	TGTGCCAGCAGTTTCAGACTAGCGGTAGATACGCAGTATTTT	CASSFRLAVDTQYF
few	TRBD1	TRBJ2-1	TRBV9	TGTGCCAGCAGCTTGGGGGTGGGACAGGGGGCCCCTGAGCAGTTCTTC	CASSLGVGQGAPEQFF
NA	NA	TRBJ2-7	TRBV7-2	TGTGCCAGCAGCTTAGTCCAGGGGCGCTACGAGCAGTACTTC	CASSLVQGRYEQYF